The rows below give T cell receptor beta chains drawn from one sample of a study of T cells in localized non-small cell lung cancer. TCRdb's table, derived via immunoSEQ multiplex PCR, lists solely in-frame clones and lacks some. The sample gives roughly 19,000 clones, 75% to 90% of which show up once; 12% is in the top ten. Sequencing used PBMCs, obtained before any cancer treatment. The receptors originated from a man aged 35 to 69 with stage II squamous cell lung carcinoma. CDR3s include the opening cysteine and the closing phenylalanine or tryptophan. The D gene is left open where the match is weak. The listing skips clone size in some rows; elsewhere it reads once, few, many or a size class.

NA	16	TRBV5-6	NA	TRBJ2-1	CASSEELGAAYNEQFF	TGTGCCAGCAGCGAAGAGCTAGGGGCAGCCTACAATGAGCAGTTCTTC
TRBD1	17	TRBV5-6	NA	TRBJ2-1	CASSRATGGQGFNEQFF	TGTGCCAGCAGCAGGGCGACCGGAGGACAGGGTTTCAATGAGCAGTTCTTC
TRBD1	15	TRBV7-9	once	TRBJ1-2	CASSPSGTGTYGYTF	TGTGCCAGCAGCCCGAGCGGGACAGGGACCTATGGCTACACCTTC
TRBD2	14	TRBV6-6	NA	TRBJ2-1	CTSGQGLARDEQFF	TGTACCAGCGGTCAGGGACTAGCCCGCGATGAGCAGTTCTTC
TRBD1	15	TRBV5-1	NA	TRBJ2-1	CASRSRDRANNEQFF	TGCGCCAGCCGAAGCAGGGACAGGGCAAACAATGAGCAGTTCTTC
NA	16	TRBV27	NA	TRBJ2-3	CASSGSGATSTDTQYF	TGTGCCAGCAGTGGATCAGGGGCTACTAGCACAGATACGCAGTATTTT
NA	15	TRBV9	NA	TRBJ1-1	CASSVAGWMNTEAFF	TGTGCCAGCAGCGTAGCAGGGTGGATGAACACTGAAGCTTTCTTT
NA	12	TRBV12-5	NA	TRBJ2-7	CASGLGRYEQYF	TGTGCTAGTGGTTTAGGACGCTACGAGCAGTACTTC
NA	17	TRBV19	NA	TRBJ2-2	CASNELAVGRNTGELFF	TGTGCCAGTAACGAATTAGCCGTTGGGCGGAACACCGGGGAGCTGTTTTTT
NA	14	TRBV9	NA	TRBJ1-6	CASGSTGPNSPLHF	TGTGCCAGCGGCTCTACGGGACCGAATTCACCCCTCCACTTT
TRBD2	15	TRBV5-1	NA	TRBJ2-1	CASSTASGRRNEQFF	TGCGCCAGCAGCACCGCTAGCGGGAGGCGAAATGAGCAGTTCTTC
NA	12	TRBV7-9	few	TRBJ2-7	CASSQDYYEQYF	TGTGCCAGCAGCCAAGACTACTACGAGCAGTACTTC
NA	14	TRBV10-3	NA	TRBJ1-1	CAISDIALNTEAFF	TGTGCCATCAGTGATATCGCCTTAAACACTGAAGCTTTCTTT
NA	16	TRBV7-9	NA	TRBJ2-6	CASSLERFSGANVLTF	TGTGCCAGCAGCTTAGAAAGATTCTCTGGGGCCAACGTCCTGACTTTC
TRBD2	17	TRBV27	NA	TRBJ2-3	CASSFTGQRESTDTQYF	TGTGCCAGCAGTTTTACCGGTCAGCGGGAGAGCACAGATACGCAGTATTTT
TRBD1	14	TRBV5-4	NA	TRBJ1-4	CASSLGQGDEKLFF	TGTGCCAGCAGCTTAGGACAGGGGGATGAAAAACTGTTTTTT
NA	13	TRBV6-1	NA	TRBJ2-4	CASSEGEENIQYF	TGTGCCAGCAGTGAAGGGGAGGAAAACATTCAGTACTTC
TRBD2	16	TRBV9	once	TRBJ2-5	CASSVGTSGGEETQYF	TGTGCCAGCAGCGTTGGGACTAGCGGGGGGGAAGAGACCCAGTACTTC
NA	15	TRBV7-2	NA	TRBJ2-5	CASSLVDRSQETQYF	TGTGCCAGCAGCTTAGTCGACAGGAGCCAAGAGACCCAGTACTTC
NA	14	TRBV28	NA	TRBJ1-3	CASRPTGRENTIYF	TGTGCCAGCAGGCCGACAGGAAGGGAAAACACCATATATTTT
TRBD1	15	TRBV5-5	NA	TRBJ2-3	CASSLETGGVDTQYF	TGTGCCAGCAGCTTAGAGACAGGGGGTGTGGATACGCAGTATTTT
TRBD1	14	TRBV5-1	NA	TRBJ2-1	CASSSGTGYNEQFF	TGCGCCAGCAGCTCCGGGACAGGTTACAATGAGCAGTTCTTC
TRBD1	15	TRBV18	NA	TRBJ1-4	CASSPPGQGWEKLFF	TGTGCCAGCTCACCACCGGGACAGGGGTGGGAAAAACTGTTTTTT
TRBD1	13	TRBV7-9	once	TRBJ2-1	CASSLHRGNEQFF	TGTGCCAGCAGCTTACACAGGGGCAATGAGCAGTTCTTC
NA	13	TRBV5-6	NA	TRBJ1-1	CASSFGGPPRAFF	TGTGCCAGCAGCTTCGGGGGCCCCCCTCGGGCTTTCTTT
NA	18	TRBV15	NA	TRBJ2-2	CATSRPPWRGRATGELFF	TGTGCCACCAGCAGACCGCCCTGGAGGGGCCGCGCCACCGGGGAGCTGTTTTTT
NA	13	TRBV19	NA	TRBJ2-5	CASSTGPQETQYF	TGTGCCAGTAGTACCGGGCCGCAAGAGACCCAGTACTTC
TRBD1	16	TRBV19	NA	TRBJ2-5	CASSIPRQGGKETQYF	TGTGCCAGTAGTATCCCTCGACAGGGGGGCAAAGAGACCCAGTACTTC
NA	12	TRBV6-5	once	TRBJ2-7	CASSYDGGEQYF	TGTGCCAGCAGTTACGACGGTGGGGAGCAGTACTTC
NA	12	TRBV10-3	NA	TRBJ2-7	CAISDSVNEQYF	TGTGCCATCAGTGACTCTGTCAACGAGCAGTACTTC
NA	14	TRBV25-1	NA	TRBJ1-4	CASSDIQRGSKLFF	TGTGCCAGCAGTGACATTCAGAGAGGATCAAAACTGTTTTTT
TRBD1	13	TRBV4-2	NA	TRBJ1-2	CASSTDRGRGYTF	TGTGCCAGCAGCACTGACAGGGGGCGGGGCTACACCTTC
NA	12	TRBV29-1	NA	TRBJ1-1	CSVLTGNTEAFF	TGCAGCGTTCTGACGGGGAACACTGAAGCTTTCTTT
NA	15	TRBV6-5	NA	TRBJ1-4	CASSYSRQQYEKLFF	TGTGCCAGCAGTTACTCGAGGCAGCAATACGAAAAACTGTTTTTT
TRBD2	17	TRBV19	NA	TRBJ2-3	CASSILLGLAGADTQYF	TGTGCCAGTAGTATCTTGCTGGGACTAGCCGGGGCAGATACGCAGTATTTT
TRBD1	15	TRBV7-3	once	TRBJ2-1	CASSLIGQGRNEQFF	TGTGCCAGCAGCTTGATAGGACAGGGGCGGAATGAGCAGTTCTTC
TRBD2	15	TRBV4-1	NA	TRBJ2-3	CASGGLATSTDTQYF	TGCGCCAGCGGGGGACTAGCGACCAGCACAGATACGCAGTATTTT
NA	15	TRBV6-1	NA	TRBJ1-5	CASSERRQLNQPQHF	TGTGCCAGCAGTGAACGGAGGCAGTTAAATCAGCCCCAGCATTTT
TRBD2	17	TRBV5-1	NA	TRBJ2-6	CASQKRGGDSGANVLTF	TGCGCCAGCCAAAAACGGGGGGGCGACTCTGGGGCCAACGTCCTGACTTTC
TRBD2	15	TRBV30	NA	TRBJ2-7	CAWAVAGGSSYEQYF	TGTGCCTGGGCAGTAGCGGGGGGAAGCTCCTACGAGCAGTACTTC
NA	16	TRBV6-6	NA	TRBJ2-2	CASISGSWQITGELFF	TGTGCCAGCATCTCCGGGTCTTGGCAGATCACCGGGGAGCTGTTTTTT
TRBD2	20	TRBV27	NA	TRBJ2-3	CASSLYPGLAGVPHTDTQYF	TGTGCCAGCAGTTTATACCCCGGACTAGCGGGAGTCCCACACACAGATACGCAGTATTTT
NA	15	TRBV5-4	NA	TRBJ2-5	CASSAPFQRGETQYF	TGTGCCAGCAGCGCCCCGTTTCAGCGAGGAGAGACCCAGTACTTC
NA	15	TRBV5-1	NA	TRBJ2-7	CASSLLPPTIYEQYF	TGCGCCAGCAGCTTATTGCCCCCGACCATCTACGAGCAGTACTTC
NA	14	TRBV7-8	NA	TRBJ2-7	CASSLGTPAYEQYF	TGTGCCAGCAGCTTAGGGACGCCAGCCTACGAGCAGTACTTC
NA	15	TRBV5-1	NA	TRBJ2-1	CASSLGQGSYNEQFF	TGCGCCAGCAGCTTGGGGCAGGGTTCCTACAATGAGCAGTTCTTC
NA	15	TRBV11-2	NA	TRBJ1-4	CASSINRASNEKLFF	TGTGCCAGCAGCATTAACAGGGCGTCTAATGAAAAACTGTTTTTT
NA	13	TRBV7-3	NA	TRBJ1-2	CASSLDFRRGYTF	TGTGCCAGCAGCTTAGATTTCCGGCGTGGCTACACCTTC
NA	15	TRBV15	NA	TRBJ1-1	CATSRAQAVDTEAFF	TGTGCCACCAGCAGAGCACAGGCAGTAGACACTGAAGCTTTCTTT
NA	15	TRBV7-2	NA	TRBJ2-1	CASRPSGSSYNEQFF	TGTGCCAGCAGACCCAGCGGTAGCTCCTACAATGAGCAGTTCTTC
TRBD2	15	TRBV11-2	NA	TRBJ2-3	CASSFSGTTTDTQYF	TGTGCCAGCAGCTTCTCCGGGACTACGACAGATACGCAGTATTTT
NA	14	TRBV12-5	NA	TRBJ1-2	CASGLDWASYGYTF	TGTGCTAGTGGTTTAGACTGGGCCTCCTATGGCTACACCTTC
NA	14	TRBV4-3	few	TRBJ2-7	CASSPSTGFYEQYF	TGCGCCAGCAGCCCGTCGACGGGGTTCTACGAGCAGTACTTC
NA	14	TRBV5-8	NA	TRBJ1-1	CASSLWTVNTEAFF	TGTGCCAGCAGCTTGTGGACGGTGAACACTGAAGCTTTCTTT
NA	14	TRBV7-2	NA	TRBJ2-7	CASSSYSISYEQYF	TGTGCCAGCAGTTCCTACAGCATTAGCTACGAGCAGTACTTC
TRBD2	13	TRBV12-5	NA	TRBJ2-7	CASGLMTSGEQYF	TGTGCTAGTGGTTTGATGACTAGCGGAGAGCAGTACTTC
TRBD1	12	TRBV30	NA	TRBJ1-1	CAWKTGAAEAFF	TGTGCCTGGAAGACAGGGGCGGCTGAAGCTTTCTTT